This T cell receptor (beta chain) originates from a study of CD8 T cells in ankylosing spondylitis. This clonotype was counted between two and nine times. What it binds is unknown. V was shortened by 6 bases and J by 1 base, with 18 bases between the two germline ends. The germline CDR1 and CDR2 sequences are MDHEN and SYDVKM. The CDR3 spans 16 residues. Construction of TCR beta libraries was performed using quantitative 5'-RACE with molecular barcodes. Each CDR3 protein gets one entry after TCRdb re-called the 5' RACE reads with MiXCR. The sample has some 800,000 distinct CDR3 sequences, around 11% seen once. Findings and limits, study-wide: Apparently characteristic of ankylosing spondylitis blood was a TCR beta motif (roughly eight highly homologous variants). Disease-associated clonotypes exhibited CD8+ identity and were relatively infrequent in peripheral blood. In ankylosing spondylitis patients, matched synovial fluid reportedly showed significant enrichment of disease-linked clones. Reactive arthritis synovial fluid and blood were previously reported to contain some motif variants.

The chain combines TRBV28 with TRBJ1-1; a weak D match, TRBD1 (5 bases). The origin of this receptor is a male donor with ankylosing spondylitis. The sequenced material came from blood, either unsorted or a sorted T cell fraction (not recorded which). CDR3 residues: CASSPRGELENTEAFF. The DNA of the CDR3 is TGTGCCAGCAGCCCCCGGGGGGAATTGGAGAACACTGAAGCTTTCTTT.